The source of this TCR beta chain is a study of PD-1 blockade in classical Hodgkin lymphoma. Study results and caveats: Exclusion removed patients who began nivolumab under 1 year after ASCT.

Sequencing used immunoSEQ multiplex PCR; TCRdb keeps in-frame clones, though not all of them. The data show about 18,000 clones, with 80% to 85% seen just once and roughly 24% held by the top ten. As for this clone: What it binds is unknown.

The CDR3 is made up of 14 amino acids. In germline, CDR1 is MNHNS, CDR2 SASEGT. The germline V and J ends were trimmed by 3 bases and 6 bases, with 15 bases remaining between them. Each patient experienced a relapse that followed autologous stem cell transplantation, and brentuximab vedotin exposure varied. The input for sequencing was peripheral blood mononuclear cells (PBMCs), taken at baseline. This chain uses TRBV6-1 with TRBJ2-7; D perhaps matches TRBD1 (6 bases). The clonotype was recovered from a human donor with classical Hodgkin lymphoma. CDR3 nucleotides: TGTGCCAGCAGTGACGAAGGGGGAGCGGCCGAGCAGTACTTC. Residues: CASSDEGGAAEQYF.